The rows below give T cell receptor beta chains drawn from one sample of a study of immune evolution from preneoplasia to lung adenocarcinoma. The assay was immunoSEQ multiplex PCR, and TCRdb's table has in-frame clones only and misses some. The sample consists of tens of thousands of clones, 74% of them appearing once. Sequencing input: FFPE invasive lung adenocarcinoma tissue. Every receptor here comes from a person aged 55 to 75 with lung adenocarcinoma. CDR3s include the opening cysteine and the closing phenylalanine or tryptophan. D genes are given only for firm matches. The size field is filled for only some rows; it gives once, few, many or a size class.

V gene,CDR3 length,clone size,J gene,D gene,CDR3 protein,CDR3 DNA
TRBV27,12,once,TRBJ2-7,NA,CASRQGGDEQYF,TGTGCCAGCAGACAGGGAGGGGACGAGCAGTACTTC
TRBV30,11,NA,TRBJ2-7,TRBD1,CASQTGYEQYF,TGTGCCTCTCAGACAGGGTACGAGCAGTACTTC
TRBV2,12,NA,TRBJ2-7,NA,CASSEASLRLNF,TGTGCCAGCAGTGAAGCGTCTCTCCGTCTGAACTTC
TRBV2,15,NA,TRBJ2-3,NA,CASMKQALHTDTQYF,TGTGCCAGCATGAAGCAAGCGCTACACACAGATACGCAGTATTTT
TRBV5-5,14,NA,TRBJ2-7,TRBD2,CASSPSGGLIEQYF,TGTGCCAGCAGCCCTTCGGGGGGTTTGATCGAGCAGTACTTC
TRBV18,12,NA,TRBJ2-5,NA,CASSPEQETQYF,TGTGCCAGCTCACCTGAACAAGAGACCCAGTACTTC
TRBV4-2,15,NA,TRBJ1-4,NA,CASSQGTSGGEKLFF,TGTGCCAGCAGCCAAGGGACATCCGGAGGAGAAAAACTGTTTTTT
TRBV7-2,14,NA,TRBJ1-1,TRBD1,CASSTYRDSQKAFF,TGTGCCAGCAGCACCTACCGGGACAGCCAGAAAGCTTTCTTT
TRBV7-2,17,NA,TRBJ1-5,TRBD1,CASGEGDRGLSNQPQHF,TGTGCCAGCGGAGAGGGGGACAGGGGTTTGAGCAATCAGCCCCAGCATTTT
TRBV7-9,15,NA,TRBJ1-4,NA,CASSQTRTGREKLFF,TGTGCCAGCAGCCAAACGAGAACAGGGAGAGAAAAACTGTTTTTT
TRBV27,14,NA,TRBJ1-1,NA,CASSLLGQGTEAFF,TGTGCCAGCAGTTTATTAGGGCAGGGCACTGAAGCTTTCTTT
TRBV7-9,13,NA,TRBJ1-1,TRBD1,CASSFEGQGEAFF,TGTGCCAGCAGCTTCGAAGGACAGGGCGAAGCTTTCTTT
TRBV7-8,16,few,TRBJ2-1,TRBD2,CASSLYAREGRGEQFF,TGTGCCAGCAGCCTGTATGCGCGGGAGGGCCGAGGGGAGCAGTTCTTC
TRBV9,15,NA,TRBJ2-2,TRBD2,CASSALGGMRGELFF,TGTGCCAGCAGCGCCCTCGGGGGGATGCGCGGGGAGCTGTTTTTT
TRBV7-2,16,NA,TRBJ2-7,TRBD2,CASSLSISGGRGAQYF,TGTGCCAGCAGCTTATCGATATCGGGGGGGCGGGGTGCGCAGTACTTC
TRBV29-1,13,NA,TRBJ1-2,NA,CSVAPGGNYGYTF,TGCAGCGTTGCCCCGGGGGGGAATTATGGCTACACCTTC
TRBV5-1,14,NA,TRBJ2-1,NA,CASRYGASYNEQFF,TGCGCCAGCAGGTATGGGGCCTCCTACAATGAGCAGTTCTTC
TRBV4-1,14,medium-sized,TRBJ1-1,NA,CASSQQGLNTEAFF,TGCGCCAGCAGCCAACAGGGCCTGAACACTGAAGCTTTCTTT
TRBV5-1,14,NA,TRBJ2-1,NA,CASSLSGSYNEQFF,TGCGCCAGCAGCTTGTCAGGGTCCTACAATGAGCAGTTCTTC
TRBV11-3,15,NA,TRBJ2-3,TRBD1,CASSSDRGRADTQYF,TGTGCCAGCAGCTCGGACAGGGGCCGGGCAGATACGCAGTATTTT
TRBV27,15,NA,TRBJ1-2,NA,CATSPARRTNYGYTF,TGTGCCACCAGTCCCGCCAGGCGAACTAACTATGGCTACACCTTC
TRBV18,13,NA,TRBJ1-5,NA,CASSSSATGPQHF,TGTGCCAGCTCATCGTCAGCCACGGGGCCCCAGCATTTT
TRBV2,14,NA,TRBJ1-4,NA,CASSYRATNEKLFF,TGTGCCAGCAGTTACAGGGCAACTAATGAAAAACTGTTTTTT
TRBV28,13,NA,TRBJ2-7,NA,CASSSPRRYEQYF,TGTGCCAGCAGTTCCCCTCGGCGCTACGAGCAGTACTTC
TRBV6-5,14,NA,TRBJ1-5,NA,CASRAPGSNQPQHF,TGTGCCAGCAGGGCGCCTGGGAGCAATCAGCCCCAGCATTTT
TRBV12-5,17,NA,TRBJ2-3,TRBD2,CASGLLAGRILTDTQYF,TGTGCTAGTGGTTTGCTAGCGGGTCGGATTCTCACAGATACGCAGTATTTT
TRBV14,13,NA,TRBJ2-1,TRBD2,CASSLLPGLGKFF,TGTGCCAGCAGCCTACTCCCGGGACTAGGAAAGTTCTTC
TRBV4-1,16,NA,TRBJ1-2,NA,CASSQDHREANYGYTF,TGCGCCAGCAGCCAAGATCACAGGGAAGCTAACTATGGCTACACCTTC
TRBV5-6,12,once,TRBJ2-2,NA,CASSFNTGELFF,TGTGCCAGCAGCTTCAACACCGGGGAGCTGTTTTTT
TRBV7-7,15,NA,TRBJ2-3,TRBD1,CASSLSGQGTDTQYF,TGTGCCAGCAGCTTATCGGGACAGGGGACAGATACGCAGTATTTT
TRBV13,13,NA,TRBJ2-7,NA,CASSFGPLGEQYF,TGTGCCAGCAGCTTCGGACCCCTGGGTGAGCAGTACTTC
TRBV29-1,15,NA,TRBJ2-7,NA,CSAETRDGFSYEQYF,TGCAGCGCTGAAACCCGGGACGGGTTTTCCTACGAGCAGTACTTC
TRBV6-6,15,NA,TRBJ1-2,TRBD1,CASSTEYRGASGYTF,TGTGCCAGCAGTACGGAATACAGGGGGGCTAGTGGCTACACCTTC
TRBV7-9,15,NA,TRBJ1-4,TRBD1,CASSDRTGLNEKLFF,TGTGCCAGCAGCGACAGGACAGGATTAAATGAAAAACTGTTTTTT
TRBV11-3,13,NA,TRBJ2-7,TRBD1,CASSLDRQGEQYF,TGTGCCAGCAGCCTCGACCGACAGGGCGAGCAGTACTTC
TRBV6-9,14,once,TRBJ2-2,TRBD2,CASTLAGGVGELFF,TGTGCCAGCACGCTAGCGGGAGGGGTCGGGGAGCTGTTTTTT
TRBV6-5,13,NA,TRBJ1-2,NA,CASSYSPNYGYTF,TGTGCCAGCAGTTACAGTCCAAACTATGGCTACACCTTC
TRBV18,14,NA,TRBJ2-5,NA,CASSPPMRKETQYF,TGTGCCAGCTCACCACCGATGAGAAAAGAGACCCAGTACTTC
TRBV9,16,NA,TRBJ2-3,TRBD1,CASSVAGQGAGNTQYF,TGTGCCAGCAGCGTAGCGGGACAGGGGGCAGGAAATACGCAGTATTTT
TRBV9,17,NA,TRBJ2-5,NA,CASSPPPSGWSQETQYF,TGTGCCAGCAGCCCACCCCCCTCGGGCTGGAGCCAAGAGACCCAGTACTTC
TRBV4-1,16,NA,TRBJ2-3,NA,CASSPLAARVTDTQYF,TGCGCCAGCAGCCCTTTAGCGGCACGGGTGACAGATACGCAGTATTTT
TRBV28,12,NA,TRBJ2-4,TRBD2,CASSGTSGIQYF,TGTGCCAGCAGCGGGACTAGCGGCATTCAGTACTTC
TRBV7-9,15,NA,TRBJ2-7,TRBD2,CASSPGLAGSYEQYF,TGTGCCAGCAGCCCCGGACTAGCGGGTTCCTACGAGCAGTACTTC
TRBV6-1,16,NA,TRBJ2-7,TRBD1,CASSEAGTGPLGEQYF,TGTGCCAGCAGTGAAGCGGGGACAGGGCCCCTCGGCGAGCAGTACTTC
TRBV6-5,13,NA,TRBJ1-1,NA,CASSYGGDTEAFF,TGTGCCAGCAGTTACGGCGGGGACACTGAAGCTTTCTTT